This TCR beta chain originates from a study of shared clonotypes between healthy human individuals. The assay was carried out at the deep level. Authors' data handling: Filtering differed, since immunoSEQ gave only junction sequences and no quality scores. The table came from immunoSEQ multiplex PCR; TCRdb's copy has only in-frame clones and leaves some out. V and J calls plus clone size are reproduced from that table; the DNA served to infer D and trimming. The table includes around 1.4 million clones, 98% to 99% detected once. This clone was picked up a small number of times. Its antigen is undetermined. Other DNA sequences in this sample translate to the same CDR3. Study-level points and caveats: Sequencing depth was expected to affect clonotype sharing among donors. In several donors, about 5% of naive CD4 clonotypes appeared in common.

The sequence derives from a young man in good health. Sequences were obtained from naive CD4+ T cells sorted from blood. As to subset: CD45RA+ positively selected.

This chain's CDR3 is CASSLVGGYTF. The CDR3 coding sequence is TGTGCCAGCAGTTTAGTGGGTGGCTACACCTTC. The chain has TRBV28 and TRBJ1-2; unclear D gene. Germline V gene sequence: CDR1 MDHEN, CDR2 SYDVKM. This CDR3 has 11 residues. V shed 2 bases and J shed 7 bases, with 5 bases lying between them.